Reported below is one T cell receptor beta chain. The data stem from a study of CD8 T cells in ankylosing spondylitis. TCRdb processed the 5' RACE reads anew with MiXCR; each CDR3 protein has one entry. The table lists some 250,000 distinct CDR3 sequences, more than 20% of them singletons, with around 0.58% in the top ten. This receptor was identified in a male donor with ankylosing spondylitis or in good health (not recorded which). Sequenced: blood, either unsorted or a sorted T cell fraction (not recorded which).

This CDR3 reads CASSRNQPQHF. The CDR3 coding sequence is TGTGCCAGCAGCCGGAATCAGCCCCAGCATTTT. The V call is TRBV7-9, the J call TRBJ1-5, with no clear D. The germline V and J ends were trimmed by 5 bases and 4 bases, with 3 bases remaining between them. The length of the CDR3 is 11 residues. Germline CDR1 is SEHNR and CDR2 is FQNEAQ (reference sequence).